The rows below give T cell receptor beta chains drawn from one sample of a study of regulatory T cells. Sequencing was performed with immunoSEQ multiplex PCR; in TCRdb, only in-frame clones are kept and a portion is missing. The sample yields roughly 15,000 clones, about 92% seen once. The specimen sequenced was CD8+ T cells sorted from blood. Source of these receptors: a person aged 18 to 30 with CD3G deficiency. Both conserved end residues are part of each CDR3. D genes are given only for firm matches. The listing skips clone size in some rows; elsewhere it reads once, few, many or a size class.

j_gene	abundance	len	v_gene	d_gene	CDR3aa	CDR3nt
TRBJ2-2	NA	16	TRBV5-8	NA	CASSPPGRSLHRGAVF	TGTGCCAGCAGCCCTCCCGGTCGGAGTCTACACCGGGGAGCTGTTTTT
TRBJ1-1	NA	12	TRBV6-6	NA	CASSQGETEAFF	TGTGCCAGCAGCCAAGGGGAGACTGAAGCTTTCTTT
TRBJ2-7	NA	15	TRBV13	TRBD1	CASSLVAGGRHEQYF	TGTGCCAGCAGCTTAGTGGCAGGGGGCCGACACGAGCAGTACTTC
TRBJ2-2	NA	16	TRBV4-2	NA	CASSQDWGQGGGELFF	TGTGCCAGCAGCCAAGATTGGGGCCAAGGGGGCGGGGAGCTGTTTTTT
TRBJ1-2	NA	12	TRBV29-1	NA	CSPGGGPHGYTF	TGCAGCCCCGGGGGGGGGCCTCATGGCTACACCTTC
TRBJ1-4	NA	11	TRBV6-6	NA	CATYAGENCFF	TGTGCCACCTATGCAGGGGAGAACTGTTTTTTT
TRBJ1-3	NA	15	TRBV27	NA	CASSSLPLSGNTIYF	TGTGCCAGCAGTTCCCTCCCCTTGAGCGGAAACACCATATATTTT
TRBJ1-1	NA	11	TRBV6-1	NA	CASSYLAEAFF	TGTGCCAGCAGTTACCTCGCTGAAGCTTTCTTT
TRBJ2-7	once	14	TRBV6-1	TRBD1	CASSEGQGLTEQYF	TGTGCCAGCAGTGAGGGACAGGGGCTGACGGAGCAGTACTTC
TRBJ2-7	once	11	TRBV7-9	NA	CASSLERWPYF	TGTGCCAGCAGCTTAGAACGTTGGCCGTACTTC
TRBJ2-5	NA	16	TRBV4-1	NA	CASSQLPTGGGETQYF	TGCGCCAGCAGCCAATTACCCACCGGAGGTGGGGAGACCCAGTACTTC
TRBJ2-2	NA	16	TRBV4-3	NA	CASSHAYRDVGGELFF	TGCGCCAGCAGCCACGCGTACAGGGACGTGGGCGGGGAGCTGTTTTTT
TRBJ2-5	NA	12	TRBV7-2	NA	CASSLFGAARYF	TGTGCCAGCAGCCTGTTCGGGGCAGCTCGGTACTTC
TRBJ2-3	NA	14	TRBV10-2	TRBD2	CASRAGALTDTQYF	TGCGCCAGCAGAGCGGGAGCTCTGACAGATACGCAGTATTTT
TRBJ2-3	NA	13	TRBV2	TRBD2	CASSDGGGDTQYF	TGTGCCAGCAGTGATGGGGGGGGTGATACGCAGTATTTT
TRBJ1-1	once	14	TRBV9	NA	CASSVGQNPDEAFF	TGTGCCAGCAGCGTAGGTCAGAACCCGGACGAAGCTTTCTTT
TRBJ2-2	once	12	TRBV7-8	NA	CASSEAAGELFF	TGTGCCAGCAGCGAAGCTGCCGGGGAGCTGTTTTTT
TRBJ2-7	NA	14	TRBV9	TRBD2	CASSQGEGTYEQYF	TGCGCCAGCAGCCAAGGGGAGGGAACCTACGAGCAGTACTTC
TRBJ2-7	NA	14	TRBV27	NA	CASSLRVQGRGKYF	TGTGCCAGCAGTCTCCGAGTACAAGGACGGGGGAAGTACTTC
TRBJ2-3	NA	16	TRBV9	TRBD2	CASSVGLAAPTDTQYF	TGTGCCAGCAGCGTCGGACTAGCGGCTCCCACAGATACGCAGTATTTT
TRBJ1-5	NA	15	TRBV4-1	NA	CASSLTSESNQPQHF	TGCGCCAGCAGCCTAACCTCGGAGAGCAATCAGCCCCAGCATTTT
TRBJ2-3	NA	17	TRBV28	TRBD2	CASSLLLASGSTDTQYF	TGTGCCAGCAGTTTGCTGTTGGCTAGCGGGAGCACAGATACGCAGTATTTT
TRBJ1-1	NA	12	TRBV6-1	TRBD1	CAIHRGGTEAFF	TGTGCCATCCACAGGGGAGGGACTGAAGCTTTCTTT
TRBJ2-7	NA	13	TRBV6-5	TRBD1	CASGYRGQHEQYF	TGTGCCAGCGGTTACAGGGGGCAACACGAGCAGTACTTC
TRBJ1-5	NA	19	TRBV5-1	TRBD1	CASSLARDRYPDSNQPQHF	TGCGCCAGCAGCTTAGCCCGGGACAGATACCCGGATAGCAATCAGCCCCAGCATTTT
TRBJ1-1	once	16	TRBV5-1	TRBD1	CASSSGTEFMNTEAFF	TGCGCCAGCAGCTCGGGGACAGAATTCATGAACACTGAAGCTTTCTTT
TRBJ1-1	few	14	TRBV6-1	NA	CASSEASTNTEAFF	TGTGCCAGCAGTGAAGCCAGCACGAACACTGAAGCTTTCTTT
TRBJ1-1	NA	13	TRBV6-1	NA	CASSVRPNTEAFF	TGTGCCAGCAGTGTTAGACCAAACACTGAAGCTTTCTTT
TRBJ2-3	once	15	TRBV11-2	NA	CASSLGGLSTDTQYF	TGTGCCAGCAGCTTAGGGGGTCTGAGCACAGATACGCAGTATTTT
TRBJ1-1	once	12	TRBV27	NA	CASSFGGAEAFF	TGTGCCAGCAGTTTCGGGGGGGCTGAAGCTTTCTTT
TRBJ1-2	NA	9	TRBV15	NA	CATRPLGTF	TGTGCCACCAGGCCCCTGGGGACCTTC
TRBJ2-5	NA	13	TRBV11-2	NA	CASSLGPQRTQYF	TGTGCCAGCAGCTTAGGACCCCAAAGGACCCAGTACTTC
TRBJ2-3	NA	16	TRBV9	TRBD2	CASSVEGGGASDTQYF	TGTGCCAGCAGCGTAGAGGGCGGGGGGGCATCAGATACGCAGTATTTT
TRBJ1-3	NA	11	TRBV2	NA	CASTGGNTIYF	TGTGCCAGCACTGGAGGAAACACCATATATTTT
TRBJ2-2	NA	14	TRBV11-2	TRBD2	CASRLAGDTGELFF	TGTGCCAGCCGACTAGCGGGGGACACCGGGGAGCTGTTTTTT
TRBJ2-1	NA	13	TRBV28	NA	CASSGAVGNEQFF	TGTGCCAGCTCAGGGGCAGTGGGCAATGAGCAGTTCTTC
TRBJ1-1	NA	13	TRBV19	NA	CASSPGLNTEAFF	TGTGCCAGTAGTCCGGGACTGAACACTGAAGCTTTCTTT
TRBJ2-3	NA	20	TRBV5-4	TRBD1	CASSFPGQGTGTIGTDTQYF	TGTGCCAGCAGTTTCCCGGGACAGGGTACGGGTACTATCGGCACAGATACGCAGTATTTT
TRBJ2-1	NA	14	TRBV28	TRBD1	CASSGNDRANEQFF	TGTGCCAGCAGTGGGAACGACAGGGCCAATGAGCAGTTCTTC
TRBJ1-1	NA	15	TRBV19	TRBD1	CASRPLQGGETEAFF	TGTGCCAGTAGGCCGCTACAGGGGGGAGAAACTGAAGCTTTCTTT
TRBJ2-2	once	18	TRBV11-2	TRBD2	CASSSRGAAGANTGELFF	TGTGCCAGCAGCTCCCGTGGTGCCGCGGGGGCGAACACCGGGGAGCTGTTTTTT
TRBJ2-7	NA	13	TRBV6-1	TRBD2	CASYRGGRGEQYF	TGTGCCAGCTACCGGGGGGGGAGGGGCGAGCAGTACTTC
TRBJ2-1	NA	15	TRBV28	TRBD2	CASSSRGSSYNEQFF	TGTGCCAGCAGTTCTCGCGGGAGCTCCTACAATGAGCAGTTCTTC
TRBJ1-4	NA	17	TRBV10-3	NA	CAISERPDGSTNEKLFF	TGTGCCATCAGCGAACGCCCGGACGGCTCAACTAATGAAAAACTGTTTTTT
TRBJ2-7	NA	14	TRBV27	TRBD1	CASSLVTGGDEQYF	TGTGCCAGCAGTTTAGTTACAGGGGGAGACGAGCAGTACTTC
TRBJ2-5	NA	12	TRBV19	NA	CASDGGTETQYF	TGTGCCAGCGATGGGGGGACGGAGACCCAGTACTTC
TRBJ1-4	medium-sized	15	TRBV6-1	NA	CASSENRGREEKLFF	TGTGCCAGCAGTGAAAACCGGGGGCGCGAAGAAAAACTGTTTTTT
TRBJ2-5	NA	15	TRBV6-1	NA	CASSGRRDSGETQYF	TGTGCCAGCAGTGGAAGGCGGGATTCAGGAGAGACCCAGTACTTC